This section outlines one TCR beta chain sequence together with its context. The data were taken from a study of prognosis after radiotherapy for stage I lung cancer. The CDR3 extends over 15 amino acids. CDR1 is SNHLY, CDR2 FYNNEI, per germline. The trim removed 7 bases at V and 4 bases at J, leaving 11 bases unmatched. Two-round multiplex PCR on genomic DNA was the method by which TCR beta CDR3 was amplified. Amplification in first-round PCR relied on primers specific to each TRBV and TRBJ gene. TCRdb re-derived calls from the multiplex PCR reads in MiXCR, one entry per CDR3 protein. The sample holds about 20,000 distinct CDR3 sequences, about 40% seen once. On two occasions, one at each of two time points, six milliliters of peripheral blood were drawn.

The chain combines TRBV2 with TRBJ1-2, with TRBD1 matching over 8 bases. The origin of this receptor is a donor over 45 with non-small cell lung cancer. Sequencing used PBMCs, obtained before or after stereotactic body radiation therapy (not recorded which). The CDR3 is CASMKQGVYLYGYTF. The CDR3 DNA sequence: TGTGCCAGCATGAAACAGGGGGTGTATCTCTATGGCTACACCTTC.